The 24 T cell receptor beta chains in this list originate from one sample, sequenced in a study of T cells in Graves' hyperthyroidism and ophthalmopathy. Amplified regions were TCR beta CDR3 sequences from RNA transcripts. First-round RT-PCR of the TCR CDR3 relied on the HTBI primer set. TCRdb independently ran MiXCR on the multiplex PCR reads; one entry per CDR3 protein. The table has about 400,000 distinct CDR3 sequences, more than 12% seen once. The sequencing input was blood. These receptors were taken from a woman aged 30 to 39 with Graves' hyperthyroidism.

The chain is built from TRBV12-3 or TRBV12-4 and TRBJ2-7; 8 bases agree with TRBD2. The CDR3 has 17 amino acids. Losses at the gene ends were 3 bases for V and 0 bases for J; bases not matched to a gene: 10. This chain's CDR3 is CASSFYVGGRISYEQYF. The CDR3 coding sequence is TGTGCCAGCAGTTTTTATGTGGGCGGGAGGATCTCCTACGAGCAGTACTTC.

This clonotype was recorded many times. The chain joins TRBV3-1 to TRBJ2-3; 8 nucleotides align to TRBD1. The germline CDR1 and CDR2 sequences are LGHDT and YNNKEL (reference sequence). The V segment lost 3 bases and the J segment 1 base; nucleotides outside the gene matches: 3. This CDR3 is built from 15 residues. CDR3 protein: CASSQDRVRTDTQYF. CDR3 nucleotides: TGTGCCAGCAGCCAGGACAGGGTCCGCACAGATACGCAGTATTTT.

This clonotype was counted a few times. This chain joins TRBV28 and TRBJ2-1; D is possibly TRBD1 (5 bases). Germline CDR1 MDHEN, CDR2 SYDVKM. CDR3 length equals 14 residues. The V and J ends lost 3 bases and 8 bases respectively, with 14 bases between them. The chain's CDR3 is CASSLARTIDEQFF. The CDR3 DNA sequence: TGTGCCAGCAGTTTGGCCAGGACAATCGATGAGCAGTTCTTC. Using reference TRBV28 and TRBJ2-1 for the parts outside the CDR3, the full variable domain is DVKVTQSSRYLVKRTGEKVFLECVQDMDHENMFWYRQDPGLGLRLIYFSYDVKMKEKGDIPEGYSVSREKKERFSLILESASTNQTSMYLCASSLARTIDEQFFGPGTRLTVL.

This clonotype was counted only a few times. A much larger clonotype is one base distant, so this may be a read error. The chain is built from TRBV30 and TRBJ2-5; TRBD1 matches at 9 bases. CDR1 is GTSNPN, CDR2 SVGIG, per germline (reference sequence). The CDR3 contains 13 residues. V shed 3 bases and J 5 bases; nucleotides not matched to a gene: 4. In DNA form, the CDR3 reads TGTGCCTGGAGAGACAGGGGGGACGAGACCCAGTACTTC. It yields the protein CAWRDRGDETQYF.

The chain's CDR3 is CASSLSFTSGFNNEQFF. DNA for the CDR3: TGTGCCAGCAGCTTATCTTTCACTAGCGGGTTTAACAATGAGCAGTTCTTC. The V and J genes are TRBV11-2 and TRBJ2-1; 9 nucleotides agree with TRBD2. Per the germline V gene, CDR1 is SGHAT and CDR2 is FQNNGV. The CDR3 has 17 residues. Losses at the gene ends were 2 bases for V and 5 bases for J; bases not matched to a gene: 10.

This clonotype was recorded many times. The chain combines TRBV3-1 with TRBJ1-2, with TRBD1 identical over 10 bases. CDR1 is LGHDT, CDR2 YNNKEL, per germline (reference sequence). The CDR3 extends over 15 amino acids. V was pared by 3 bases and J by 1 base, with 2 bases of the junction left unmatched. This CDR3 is CASSQTGGNNYGYTF. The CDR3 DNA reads TGTGCCAGCAGCCAGACAGGGGGCAATAACTATGGCTACACCTTC.

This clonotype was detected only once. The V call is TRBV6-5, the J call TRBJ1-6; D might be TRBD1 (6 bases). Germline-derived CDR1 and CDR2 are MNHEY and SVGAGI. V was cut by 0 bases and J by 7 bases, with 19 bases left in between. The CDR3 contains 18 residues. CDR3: CASSYSKFKQGGNSPLHF. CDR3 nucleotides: TGTGCCAGCAGTTACTCGAAATTCAAACAGGGAGGCAATTCACCCCTCCACTTT.

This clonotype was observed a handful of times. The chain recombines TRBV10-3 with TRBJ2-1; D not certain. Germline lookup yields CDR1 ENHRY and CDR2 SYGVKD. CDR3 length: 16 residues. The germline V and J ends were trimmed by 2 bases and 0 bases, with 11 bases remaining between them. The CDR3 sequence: CAISEGPSTSYNEQFF. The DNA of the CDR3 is TGTGCCATCAGTGAGGGGCCCTCGACCTCCTACAATGAGCAGTTCTTC.

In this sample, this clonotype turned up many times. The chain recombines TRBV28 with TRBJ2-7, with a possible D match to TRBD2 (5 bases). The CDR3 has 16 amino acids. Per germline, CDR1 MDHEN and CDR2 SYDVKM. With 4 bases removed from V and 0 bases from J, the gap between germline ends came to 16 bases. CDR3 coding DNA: TGTGCCAGCAGTTCCCACCCCAGCGGATACTCCTACGAGCAGTACTTC. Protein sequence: CASSSHPSGYSYEQYF.

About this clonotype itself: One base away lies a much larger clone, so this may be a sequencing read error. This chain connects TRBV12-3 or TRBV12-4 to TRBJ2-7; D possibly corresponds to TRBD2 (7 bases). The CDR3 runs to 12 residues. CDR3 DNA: TGTGCCAGCAGCCCAGCGGGACACGAGCAGAACTTC. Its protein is CASSPAGHEQNF.

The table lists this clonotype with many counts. CDR3 region: CASSVAGGHGETQYF. The CDR3 coding sequence is TGTGCCAGCAGTGTTGCGGGTGGGCACGGGGAGACCCAGTACTTC. The chain joins TRBV6-1 to TRBJ2-5; a possible D gene is TRBD2 (5 bases). The CDR3 consists of 15 residues. Trimming cost V 4 bases and J 5 bases, with 17 bases left between them. Germline values: CDR1 MNHNS, CDR2 SASEGT.

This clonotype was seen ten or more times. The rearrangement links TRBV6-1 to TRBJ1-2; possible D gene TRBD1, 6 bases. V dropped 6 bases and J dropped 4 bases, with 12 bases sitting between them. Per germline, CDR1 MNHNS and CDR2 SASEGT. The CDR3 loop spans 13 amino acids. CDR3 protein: CASSRDTSYGYTF. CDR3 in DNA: TGTGCCAGCAGCAGGGACACCTCCTATGGCTACACCTTC.

The CDR3 DNA sequence: TGCGCCAGCAGCTCAAGGGTCGGGGGCACTGAAGCTTTCTTT. Translated: CASSSRVGGTEAFF. The chain employs TRBV5-1 and TRBJ1-1; TRBD1 might be the D (5 bases). The V gene lost 3 bases and the J gene lost 4 bases, with 13 bases spanning the gap. CDR1 SGHRS and CDR2 YFSETQ come from the germline V gene. CDR3 size: 14 residues.

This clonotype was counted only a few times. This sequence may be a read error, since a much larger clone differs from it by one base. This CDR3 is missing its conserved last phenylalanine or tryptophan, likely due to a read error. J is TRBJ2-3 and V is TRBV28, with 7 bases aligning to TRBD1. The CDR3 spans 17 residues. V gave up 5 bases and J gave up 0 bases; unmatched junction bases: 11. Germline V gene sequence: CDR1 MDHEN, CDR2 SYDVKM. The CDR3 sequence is CASSEQGMIPSTDTQYL. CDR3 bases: TGTGCCAGCAGTGAACAGGGGATGATTCCTAGCACAGATACGCAGTATCTT.

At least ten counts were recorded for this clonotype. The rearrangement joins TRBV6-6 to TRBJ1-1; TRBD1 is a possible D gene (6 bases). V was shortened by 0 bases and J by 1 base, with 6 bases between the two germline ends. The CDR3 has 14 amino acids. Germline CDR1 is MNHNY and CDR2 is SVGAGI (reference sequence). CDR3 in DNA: TGTGCCAGCAGTTACTCGGACAGGAACACTGAAGCTTTCTTT. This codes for CASSYSDRNTEAFF.

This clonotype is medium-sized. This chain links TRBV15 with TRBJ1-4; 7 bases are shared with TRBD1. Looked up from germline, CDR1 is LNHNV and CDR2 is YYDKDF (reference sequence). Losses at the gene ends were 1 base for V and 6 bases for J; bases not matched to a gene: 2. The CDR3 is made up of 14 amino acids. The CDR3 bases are TGTGCCACCAGCAGAGTGGGGACAGATGAAAAACTGTTTTTT. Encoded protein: CATSRVGTDEKLFF.

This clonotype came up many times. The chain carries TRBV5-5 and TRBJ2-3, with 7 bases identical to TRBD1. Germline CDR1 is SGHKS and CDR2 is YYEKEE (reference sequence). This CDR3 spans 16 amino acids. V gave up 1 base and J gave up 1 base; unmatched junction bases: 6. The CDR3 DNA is TGTGCCAGCAGCTTGATGTGGCAGGGGGGCACAGATACGCAGTATTTT. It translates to CASSLMWQGGTDTQYF.

CDR3 sequence: CASRAGTGGPNTIYF. The CDR3 nucleotides read TGTGCCAGCAGGGCCGGGACAGGGGGTCCGAACACCATATATTTT. The gene calls are TRBV2 and TRBJ1-3; 11 nucleotides match TRBD1. V was pared by 6 bases and J by 7 bases, with 8 bases of the junction left unmatched. The CDR3 is 15 residues long. Germline CDR1 and CDR2: SNHLY and FYNNEI.

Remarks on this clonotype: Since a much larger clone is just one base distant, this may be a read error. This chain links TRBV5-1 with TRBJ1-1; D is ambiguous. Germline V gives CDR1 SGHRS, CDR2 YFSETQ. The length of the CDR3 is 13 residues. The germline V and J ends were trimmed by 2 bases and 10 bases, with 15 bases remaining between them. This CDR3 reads CASSFENTLGAFF. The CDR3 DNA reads TGCGCCAGCAGCTTTGAGAACACGCTTGGAGCTTTCTTT.

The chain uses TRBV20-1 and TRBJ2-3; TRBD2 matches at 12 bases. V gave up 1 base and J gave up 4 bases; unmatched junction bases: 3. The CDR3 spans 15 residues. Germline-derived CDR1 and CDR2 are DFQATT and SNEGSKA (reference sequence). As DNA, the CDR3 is TGCAGTGCTAGAGGGACTAGCGGGATGGCAGATACGCAGTATTTT. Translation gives CSARGTSGMADTQYF.

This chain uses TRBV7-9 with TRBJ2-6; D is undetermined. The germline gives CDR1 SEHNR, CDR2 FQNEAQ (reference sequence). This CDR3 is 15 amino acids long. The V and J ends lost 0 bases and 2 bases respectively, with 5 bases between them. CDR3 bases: TGTGCCAGCAGCTTAGCGCAGGCTGGGGCCAACGTCCTGACTTTC. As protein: CASSLAQAGANVLTF.

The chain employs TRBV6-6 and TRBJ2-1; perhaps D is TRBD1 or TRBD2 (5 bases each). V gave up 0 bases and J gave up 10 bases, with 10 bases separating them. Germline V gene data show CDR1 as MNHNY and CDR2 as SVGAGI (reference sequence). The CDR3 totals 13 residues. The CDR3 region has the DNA TGTGCCAGCAGTTACTCGGGGGTTCAGGAGCAGTTCTTC. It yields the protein CASSYSGVQEQFF.

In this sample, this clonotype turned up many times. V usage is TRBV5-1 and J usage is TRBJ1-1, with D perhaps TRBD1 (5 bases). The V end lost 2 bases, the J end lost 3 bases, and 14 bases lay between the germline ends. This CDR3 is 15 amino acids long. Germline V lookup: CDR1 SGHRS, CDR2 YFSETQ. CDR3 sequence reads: CASSFFRVSDTEAFF. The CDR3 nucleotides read TGCGCCAGCAGCTTTTTCAGGGTCTCTGACACTGAAGCTTTCTTT.

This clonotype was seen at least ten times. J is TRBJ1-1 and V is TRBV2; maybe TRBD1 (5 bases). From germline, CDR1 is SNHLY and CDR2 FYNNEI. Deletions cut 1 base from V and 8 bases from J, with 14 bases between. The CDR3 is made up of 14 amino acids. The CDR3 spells CASSEVGVGSEAFF. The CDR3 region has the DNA TGTGCCAGCAGTGAAGTGGGGGTGGGGAGCGAAGCTTTCTTT.